The entry below describes one T cell receptor beta chain. This entry comes from a study of technical replicates of blood from a few donors. Assay: immunoSEQ multiplex PCR; the TCRdb copy retains only in-frame clones and omits some. This sample carries 74,000 or so clones, 85% to 95% of them seen once, and the ten largest clones take approximately 0.35%. V lost 0 bases to trimming and J lost 4 bases; unmatched junction nucleotides: 15. The CDR3 spans 18 residues. CDR1 and CDR2 from the germline V gene are MNHEY and SMNVEV (reference sequence). This clonotype was sampled from a human donor in good health. This rearrangement joins TRBV27 to TRBJ2-7, with TRBD1 matching over 7 bases. Sequencing was carried out using T cells isolated from PBMCs. The CDR3 loop reads CASSLSIPFGTVGYEQYF. The DNA for the CDR3 is TGTGCCAGCAGTTTATCGATACCTTTTGGGACAGTTGGATACGAGCAGTACTTC.